This T cell receptor beta chain appears in the sequencing data of a study of shared clonotypes between healthy human individuals. Healthy HIV-negative adults without recent acute infections or vaccinations served as donors. Only Caucasian adults living in Nashville, Tennessee made up the donor group. TCRdb keeps only in-frame clones here, not all; method: immunoSEQ multiplex PCR. Here the sample spans approximately 1.5 million clones, 98% being singletons. The CDR3 contains 18 residues. V lost 4 bases and J lost 0, with 19 bases in between. Looked up from germline, CDR1 is MGHRA and CDR2 is YSYEKL. The sequencing input was naive CD4+ T cells sorted from blood. Subset reported: CD45RA+ positively selected. V is TRBV4-1 and J is TRBJ1-5; D is uncertain. This TCR derives from a man aged 25 to 40 in good health. The chain's CDR3 is CASSPLAPTFDSNQPQHF. CDR3 bases: TGCGCCAGCAGCCCGCTCGCCCCAACATTCGATAGCAATCAGCCCCAGCATTTT.